This entry lists 26 T cell receptor beta chains sequenced from one sample in a study of blood T cell repertoires in COVID-19. Using immunoSEQ multiplex PCR, the repertoire was profiled, and TCRdb retains in-frame clones only, with some absent. Among 130,000 to 150,000 clones listed, more than 75% were seen once. The specimen sequenced was PBMCs or T cells enriched from blood (not recorded which). The receptors derive from a woman aged 25 to 45 with acute COVID-19.

The chain combines TRBV4-1 with TRBJ2-7; D gene uncertain. CDR3 length: 15 amino acids. Germline CDR1 is MGHRA and CDR2 is YSYEKL. Between the trimmed V and J ends, which lost 3 bases and 4 bases, there was a span of 16 bases. In nucleotides, the CDR3 is TGCGCCAGCAGCCACAAGGCCTCAACTAATTACGAGCAGTACTTC. Translating it yields CASSHKASTNYEQYF.

The J gene is TRBJ1-4, the V gene TRBV7-9; a possible D gene is TRBD1 (6 bases). The CDR3 has 14 residues. CDR1 and CDR2 (germline): SEHNR, FQNEAQ (reference sequence). Trimming removed 4 bases from V and 3 bases from J, with 9 bases in between. The chain's CDR3 is CASSSSGANEKLFF. The CDR3 DNA is TGTGCCAGCAGCTCCTCAGGGGCTAATGAAAAACTGTTTTTT.

The chain is built from TRBV10-2 and TRBJ2-1; TRBD2 matches 11 bases. The CDR3 runs to 14 residues. V dropped 3 bases and J dropped 9; count of bases not matched to a gene: 4. CDR1 is WSHSY and CDR2 is SAAADI in the germline V gene. The CDR3 spells CASSDSGREREQFF. CDR3 sequence (DNA): TGCGCCAGCAGTGATAGCGGGAGGGAACGTGAGCAGTTCTTC.

This chain connects TRBV28 to TRBJ1-2; the D gene is possibly TRBD1 (6 bases). The germline CDR1 and CDR2 sequences are MDHEN and SYDVKM. The ends were cut back, 6 bases at V and 4 bases at J, with 15 bases in the middle. This CDR3 comprises 14 residues. The CDR3 region has the DNA TGTGCCAGCAGACCTACAGGGTATGGCTATGGCTACACCTTC. This codes for CASRPTGYGYGYTF.

In regard to this clone: One end of the junction fails to match germline, which may point to a read error. The rearrangement uses TRBV25-1 and TRBJ1-1; 9 bases agree with TRBD1. The CDR3 sequence is 15 residues long. CDR1 and CDR2 (germline): MGHDK, SYGVNS. The CDR3 DNA reads TGTGCCAGCAGTGATGAGGGGGACAGGGCTGCCCAATGCCTCTTT. Encoded protein: CASSDEGDRAAQCLF. Based on the CDR3 plus reference TRBV25-1 and TRBJ1-1, the full variable domain is EADIYQTPRYLVIGTGKKITLECSQTMGHDKMYWYQQDPGMELHLIHYSYGVNSTEKGDLSSESTVSRIRTEHFPLTLESARPSHTSQYLCASSDEGDRAAQCLFGQGTRLTVV.

The gene calls are TRBV19 and TRBJ1-5; TRBD1 might be the D (6 bases). The CDR3 spans 16 residues. V was cut by 4 bases and J by 4 bases, with 17 bases left in between. Looked up from germline, CDR1 is LNHDA and CDR2 is SQIVND (reference sequence). Here the CDR3 reads CASSRAQGFGNQPQHF. For the CDR3, the DNA is TGTGCCAGTAGTAGGGCACAGGGATTCGGGAATCAGCCCCAGCATTTT.

This clone was detected only once. The V and J genes are TRBV11-2 and TRBJ1-4, with TRBD1 as a possible D gene (6 bases). This CDR3 has 14 amino acids. The V end lost 5 bases, the J end lost 6 bases, and 13 bases lay between the germline ends. Per germline, CDR1 SGHAT and CDR2 FQNNGV. Here the CDR3 reads CASSAQGSDEKLFF. In DNA, the CDR3 is TGTGCCAGCAGCGCACAGGGAAGCGATGAAAAACTGTTTTTT.

The chain recombines TRBV28 with TRBJ1-2; the match to TRBD1 covers 8 bases. The trim removed 2 bases at V and 4 bases at J, leaving 3 bases unmatched. The germline gives CDR1 MDHEN, CDR2 SYDVKM. This CDR3 comprises 14 residues. The CDR3 here is CASSLQDRGYGYTF. The CDR3 DNA is TGTGCCAGCAGTTTACAAGACAGGGGCTATGGCTACACCTTC.

J is TRBJ2-3 and V is TRBV30; 7 positions match TRBD2. The ends lost 0 bases at V and 4 bases at J; junction bases unmatched: 7. The CDR3 runs 15 residues. Looked up from germline, CDR1 is GTSNPN and CDR2 is SVGIG (reference sequence). CDR3 amino acids: CAWSVQAGLSDTQYF. In DNA form, the CDR3 reads TGTGCCTGGAGTGTCCAAGCGGGACTCTCAGATACGCAGTATTTT.

The chain links TRBV6-6 to TRBJ2-3, with TRBD1 identical over 8 bases. The CDR3 has 17 residues. With V trimmed by 5 bases and J by 1 base, 11 bases remained unmatched. Germline V gene sequence: CDR1 MNHNY, CDR2 SVGAGI (reference sequence). CDR3 sequence (DNA): TGTGCCAGCAGTCGCTATCCGACGGGACAGGGCACAGATACGCAGTATTTT. As protein: CASSRYPTGQGTDTQYF.

The V and J genes are TRBV4-3 and TRBJ2-5, with TRBD1 matching 8 bases. After removal of 0 bases from V and 8 bases from J, the junction contained 5 bases not matched to a gene. The germline V gene has CDR1 LGHNA and CDR2 YSLEER. This CDR3 has 14 amino acids. CDR3 nucleotides: TGCGCCAGCAGCCAAGACGAGACAGGGGTAACCCAGTACTTC. Translating gives CASSQDETGVTQYF.

This chain links TRBV28 with TRBJ1-3; D may be TRBD1 (5 bases). Trimming took 6 bases from V and 1 from J, leaving 10 bases between them. Germline V gene sequence: CDR1 MDHEN, CDR2 SYDVKM. The CDR3 is made up of 14 amino acids. This chain's CDR3 is CASSRERSGNTIYF. The CDR3 DNA is TGTGCCAGCAGCAGGGAACGATCTGGAAACACCATATATTTT.

The rearrangement joins TRBV28 to TRBJ1-5, with 9 bases lining up with TRBD1. The V gene's germline CDR1 is MDHEN and CDR2 SYDVKM. This CDR3 comprises 16 residues. V shed 6 bases, J shed 4 bases, and the junction held 10 bases outside the gene matches. This chain's CDR3 is CASRDPGQGNNQPQHF. The DNA for the CDR3 is TGTGCCAGCAGGGACCCGGGACAGGGAAATAATCAGCCCCAGCATTTT.

The rearrangement uses TRBV11-2 and TRBJ1-6, with 7 positions matching TRBD1. Looked up from germline, CDR1 is SGHAT and CDR2 is FQNNGV. The CDR3 loop spans 16 amino acids. Unmatched junction bases numbered 11, after V lost 1 base and J lost 11 bases. The CDR3 here is CASSLGRGQAVTPLHF. The DNA of the CDR3 is TGTGCCAGCAGCTTAGGAAGAGGACAGGCGGTGACACCCCTCCACTTT.

The rearrangement links TRBV5-1 to TRBJ2-6; 8 nucleotides match TRBD1. Germline V CDR1 and CDR2: SGHRS, YFSETQ. V dropped 0 bases and J dropped 0; count of bases not matched to a gene: 2. This CDR3 region has 17 residues. The CDR3 spells CASSLGTGPSGANVLTF. CDR3 in DNA: TGCGCCAGCAGCTTGGGGACAGGGCCCTCTGGGGCCAACGTCCTGACTTTC.

The chain is built from TRBV10-3 and TRBJ2-2, with 9 nucleotides matching TRBD2. The CDR3 sequence is 15 residues long. Trimming removed 6 bases from V and 6 bases from J; junction bases left unmatched: 8. From germline, CDR1 is ENHRY and CDR2 SYGVKD. The CDR3 loop is CAIRVAGAPPGELFF. The CDR3 bases are TGTGCCATCAGAGTAGCGGGAGCCCCCCCCGGGGAGCTGTTTTTT.

The chain has TRBV11-2 and TRBJ2-5; D is possibly TRBD1 (5 bases). The V gene's germline CDR1 is SGHAT and CDR2 FQNNGV. This CDR3 comprises 14 residues. V gave up 2 bases and J gave up 5 bases, with 12 bases separating them. The CDR3, as DNA: TGTGCCAGCAGCTTAACCAGGGATTGGGAGACCCAGTACTTC. Protein sequence: CASSLTRDWETQYF. Drawing the rest from reference TRBV11-2 and TRBJ2-5, the complete variable domain is EAGVAQSPRYKIIEKRQSVAFWCNPISGHATLYWYQQILGQGPKLLIQFQNNGVVDDSQLPKDRFSAERLKGVDSTLKIQPAKLEDSAVYLCASSLTRDWETQYFGPGTRLLVL.

This clone was recorded a few times. V is TRBV3-1 (or the pseudogene TRBV3-2) and J is TRBJ1-4; no clear D. There are 12 residues in the CDR3. Between the trimmed V and J ends, which lost 1 base and 6 bases, there was a span of 3 bases. In germline, CDR1 is LGHDT, CDR2 YNNKEL (reference sequence). The CDR3 sequence: CASSQGDEKLFF. CDR3 coding DNA: TGTGCCAGCAGCCAAGGCGATGAAAAACTGTTTTTT.

This chain links TRBV19 with TRBJ2-1; TRBD2 matches 13 bases. V dropped 6 bases and J dropped 9; count of bases not matched to a gene: 5. The CDR3 is made up of 14 amino acids. Germline CDR1 LNHDA, CDR2 SQIVND (reference sequence). The chain's CDR3 is CASSQGLAGTEQFF. The CDR3 DNA is TGTGCCAGTAGCCAGGGACTAGCGGGAACTGAGCAGTTCTTC.

This clone showed up just once. This sequence joins TRBV6-5 and TRBJ1-5, with TRBD1 as a possible D gene (5 bases). CDR3 length equals 15 residues. Germline V gene data show CDR1 as MNHEY and CDR2 as SVGAGI. Between the trimmed V and J ends, which lost 6 bases and 1 base, there was a span of 13 bases. CDR3 protein: CASSPMAGSNQPQHF. In DNA, the CDR3 is TGTGCCAGCAGCCCCATGGCAGGGAGCAATCAGCCCCAGCATTTT.

The V gene is TRBV27, the J gene TRBJ1-1; tentatively, D is TRBD1 (5 bases). The CDR3 loop spans 14 amino acids. CDR1 MNHEY and CDR2 SMNVEV come from the germline V gene (reference sequence). The V gene lost 0 bases and the J gene lost 1 base, with 6 bases spanning the gap. The CDR3 here is CASSLSGGNTEAFF. The DNA for the CDR3 is TGTGCCAGCAGTTTATCGGGGGGGAACACTGAAGCTTTCTTT.

CDR3 DNA: TGTGCCAGCAGCCAAGGATTGGCGTGGGGGGACACTGAAGCTTTCTTT. Translated, it gives CASSQGLAWGDTEAFF. The chain links TRBV3-1 (or the pseudogene TRBV3-2) to TRBJ1-1, with D perhaps TRBD1 (5 bases). Germline V lookup: CDR1 LGHDT, CDR2 YNNKEL (reference sequence). V lost 1 base and J 3 bases, leaving 15 bases between the germline ends. The CDR3 has 16 amino acids.

The gene calls are TRBV19 and TRBJ2-3, with 14 nucleotides matching TRBD2. CDR3 length equals 16 residues. The V segment lost 6 bases and the J segment 0 bases; nucleotides outside the gene matches: 2. Germline V gives CDR1 LNHDA, CDR2 SQIVND (reference sequence). CDR3 in amino acids: CASRTSGRASTDTQYF. CDR3 in DNA: TGTGCCAGTAGGACTAGCGGGAGGGCTAGCACAGATACGCAGTATTTT.

J is TRBJ2-3 and V is TRBV9, with D maybe TRBD2 (5 bases). Germline CDR1 is SGDLS and CDR2 is YYNGEE. This CDR3 has 16 residues. V lost 1 base and J 0 bases, leaving 12 bases between the germline ends. CDR3 amino acids: CASSVRSGFSTDTQYF. The CDR3, as DNA: TGTGCCAGCAGCGTACGGTCGGGGTTCAGCACAGATACGCAGTATTTT.

This clone came up once. The V call is TRBV9, the J call TRBJ2-2; TRBD2 matches 11 bases. Unmatched junction bases numbered 5, after V lost 0 bases and J lost 4 bases. This CDR3 is built from 17 residues. Germline V CDR1 and CDR2: SGDLS, YYNGEE. The CDR3 nucleotides read TGTGCCAGCAGCGTAGACACTAGCGGGAGTATCACCGGGGAGCTGTTTTTT. Translating gives CASSVDTSGSITGELFF.

The rearrangement links TRBV4-3 to TRBJ1-2, with a possible D match to TRBD1 (6 bases). The CDR3 sequence is 15 residues long. Germline CDR1 LGHNA, CDR2 YSLEER. The V gene lost 0 bases and the J gene lost 4 bases, with 12 bases spanning the gap. This chain's CDR3 is CASSQDPGVGYGYTF. DNA for the CDR3: TGCGCCAGCAGCCAAGACCCAGGGGTCGGCTATGGCTACACCTTC.